This T cell receptor (beta chain) comes out of a study of cytomegalovirus exposure and HLA in healthy donors. Concerning this clone: Its antigen is unidentified.

These donors, healthy bone marrow donors, were studied. Germline CDR1 GTSNPN, CDR2 SVGIG (reference sequence). The CDR3 spans 16 residues. Trimming cost V 0 bases and J 3 bases, with 15 bases left between them. General study points: Most subjects' HLA-A and HLA-B alleles were reportedly predicted from TCR beta sequences. Previously analyzed data showed that most TCR beta V segments were productive at a frequency of about 87% or about 30%. V- and J-gene trimming of TCR beta was linked (in a later analysis) to a missense DCLRE1C variant.

Primers: 60 Vbeta forward and 13 Jbeta reverse. Using immunoSEQ multiplex PCR, the repertoire was profiled, and TCRdb retains in-frame clones only, with some absent. This table holds hundreds of thousands of clones, around nine tenths found once. The V gene is TRBV30, the J gene TRBJ2-1, with a tentative D call TRBD2 (7 bases). What was sequenced was PBMCs. The sequence derives from a woman between 18 and 29 years old in good health and CMV-seronegative. The CDR3 nucleotides read TGTGCCTGGAGTGTTATGTGGGGGGGGCTCTACAATGAGCAGTTCTTC. Its protein is CAWSVMWGGLYNEQFF.